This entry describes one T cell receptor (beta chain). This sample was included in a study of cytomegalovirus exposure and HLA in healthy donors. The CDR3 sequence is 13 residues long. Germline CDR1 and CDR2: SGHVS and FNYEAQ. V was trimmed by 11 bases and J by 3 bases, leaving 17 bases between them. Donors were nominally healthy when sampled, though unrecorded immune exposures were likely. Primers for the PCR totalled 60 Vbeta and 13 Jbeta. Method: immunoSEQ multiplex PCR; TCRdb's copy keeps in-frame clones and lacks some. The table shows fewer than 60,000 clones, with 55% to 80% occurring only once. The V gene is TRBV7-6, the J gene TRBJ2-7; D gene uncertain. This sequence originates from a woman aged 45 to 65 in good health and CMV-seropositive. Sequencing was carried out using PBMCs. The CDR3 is CASIPAGSYEQYF. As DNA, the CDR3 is TGTGCCTCAATCCCCGCAGGAAGCTACGAGCAGTACTTC.